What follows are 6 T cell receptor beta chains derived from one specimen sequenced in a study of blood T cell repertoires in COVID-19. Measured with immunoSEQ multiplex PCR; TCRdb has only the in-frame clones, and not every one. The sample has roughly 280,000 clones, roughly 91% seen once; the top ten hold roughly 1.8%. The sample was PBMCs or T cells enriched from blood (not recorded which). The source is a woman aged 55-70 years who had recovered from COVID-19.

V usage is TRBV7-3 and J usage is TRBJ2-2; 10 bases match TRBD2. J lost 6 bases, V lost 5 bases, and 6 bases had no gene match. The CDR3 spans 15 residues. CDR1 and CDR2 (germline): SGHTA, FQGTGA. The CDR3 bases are TGTGCCAGCAGCCATCAGCGGGAGGGTCCCGGGGAGCTGTTTTTT. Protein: CASSHQREGPGELFF.

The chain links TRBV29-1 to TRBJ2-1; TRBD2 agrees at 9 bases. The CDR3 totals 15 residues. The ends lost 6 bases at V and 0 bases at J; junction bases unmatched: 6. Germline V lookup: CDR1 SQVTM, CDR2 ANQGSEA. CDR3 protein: CSVAGSGSSYNEQFF. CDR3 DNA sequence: TGCAGCGTGGCCGGTAGCGGGAGCTCCTACAATGAGCAGTTCTTC.

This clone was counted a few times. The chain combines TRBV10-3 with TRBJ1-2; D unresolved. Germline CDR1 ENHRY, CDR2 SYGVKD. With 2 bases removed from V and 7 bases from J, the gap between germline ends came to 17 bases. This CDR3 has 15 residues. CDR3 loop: CAISEPSDRAGGYTF. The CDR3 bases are TGTGCCATCAGTGAGCCTTCGGACCGGGCGGGTGGCTACACCTTC.

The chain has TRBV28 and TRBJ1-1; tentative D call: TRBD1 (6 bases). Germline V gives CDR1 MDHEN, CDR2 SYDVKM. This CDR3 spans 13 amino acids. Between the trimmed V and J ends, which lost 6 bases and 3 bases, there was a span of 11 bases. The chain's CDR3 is CASSGHRDTEAFF. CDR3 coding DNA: TGTGCCAGCAGCGGACACAGGGACACTGAAGCTTTCTTT.

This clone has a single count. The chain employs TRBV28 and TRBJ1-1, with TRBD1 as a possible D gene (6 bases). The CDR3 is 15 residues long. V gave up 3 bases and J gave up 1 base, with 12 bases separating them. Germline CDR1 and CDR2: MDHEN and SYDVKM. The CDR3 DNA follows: TGTGCCAGCAGTTTTGCAGGGGACGGGAACACTGAAGCTTTCTTT. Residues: CASSFAGDGNTEAFF.

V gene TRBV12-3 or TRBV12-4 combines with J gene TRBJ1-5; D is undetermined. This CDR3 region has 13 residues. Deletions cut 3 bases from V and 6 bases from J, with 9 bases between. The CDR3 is CASSLQEGQPQHF. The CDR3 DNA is TGTGCCAGCAGTTTGCAGGAGGGTCAGCCCCAGCATTTT.